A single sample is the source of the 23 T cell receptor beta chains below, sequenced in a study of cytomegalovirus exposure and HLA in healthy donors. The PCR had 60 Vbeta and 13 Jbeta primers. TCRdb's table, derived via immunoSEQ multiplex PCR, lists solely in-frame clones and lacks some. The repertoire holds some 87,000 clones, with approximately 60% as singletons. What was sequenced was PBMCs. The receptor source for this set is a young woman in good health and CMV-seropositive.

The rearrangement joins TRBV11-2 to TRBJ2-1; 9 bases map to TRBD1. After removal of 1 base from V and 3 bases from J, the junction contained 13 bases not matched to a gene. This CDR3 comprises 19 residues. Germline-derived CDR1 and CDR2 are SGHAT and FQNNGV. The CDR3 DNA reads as TGTGCCAGCAGCTTAGGGGGGCGGTCCGGGACAGGGAGCTACAATGAGCAGTTCTTC. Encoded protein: CASSLGGRSGTGSYNEQFF.

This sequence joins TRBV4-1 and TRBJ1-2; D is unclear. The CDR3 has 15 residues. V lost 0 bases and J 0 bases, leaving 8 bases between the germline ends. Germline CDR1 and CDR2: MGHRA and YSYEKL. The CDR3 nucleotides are TGCGCCAGCAGCCAAGACAAGACTTCTAACTATGGCTACACCTTC. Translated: CASSQDKTSNYGYTF.

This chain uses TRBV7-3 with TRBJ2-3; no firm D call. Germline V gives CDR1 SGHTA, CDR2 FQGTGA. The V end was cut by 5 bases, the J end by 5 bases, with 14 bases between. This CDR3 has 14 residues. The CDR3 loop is CASSPALPGDTQYF. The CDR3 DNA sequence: TGTGCCAGCAGCCCGGCCCTTCCGGGAGATACGCAGTATTTT.

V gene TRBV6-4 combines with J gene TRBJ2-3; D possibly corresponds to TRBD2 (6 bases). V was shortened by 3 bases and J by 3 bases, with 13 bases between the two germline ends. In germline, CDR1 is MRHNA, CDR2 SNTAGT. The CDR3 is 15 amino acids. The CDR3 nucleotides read TGTGCCAGCAGTGAGCAGGGTGGGAGGACAGATACGCAGTATTTT. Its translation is CASSEQGGRTDTQYF.

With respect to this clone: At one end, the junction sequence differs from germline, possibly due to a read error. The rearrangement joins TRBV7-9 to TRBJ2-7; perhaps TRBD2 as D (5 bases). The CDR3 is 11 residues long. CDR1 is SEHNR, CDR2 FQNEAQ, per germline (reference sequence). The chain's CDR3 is CSSSRGYEQYF. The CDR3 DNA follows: TGTTCCAGCAGCCGAGGGTACGAGCAGTACTTC. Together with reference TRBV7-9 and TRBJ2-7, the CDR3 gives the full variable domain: DTGVSQNPRHKITKRGQNVTFRCDPISEHNRLYWYRQTLGQGPEFLTYFQNEAQLEKSRLLSDRFSAERPKGSFSTLEIQRTEQGDSAMYLCSSSRGYEQYFGPGTRLTVT.

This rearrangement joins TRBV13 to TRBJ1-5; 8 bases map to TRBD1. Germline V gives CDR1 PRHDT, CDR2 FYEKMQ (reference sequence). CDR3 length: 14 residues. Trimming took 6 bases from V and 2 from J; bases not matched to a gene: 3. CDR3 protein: CASSHRGGNQPQHF. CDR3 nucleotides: TGTGCCAGCAGTCACAGGGGGGGCAATCAGCCCCAGCATTTT.

Here the CDR3 DNA reads TGTGCCAGCAGTTTATCGGCGGGACAGGGTAGCAATCAGCCCCAGCATTTT. This encodes CASSLSAGQGSNQPQHF. V usage is TRBV27 and J usage is TRBJ1-5; 9 positions match TRBD1. Losses at the gene ends were 0 bases for V and 0 bases for J; bases not matched to a gene: 3. The CDR3 is 17 amino acids. The germline gives CDR1 MNHEY, CDR2 SMNVEV (reference sequence).

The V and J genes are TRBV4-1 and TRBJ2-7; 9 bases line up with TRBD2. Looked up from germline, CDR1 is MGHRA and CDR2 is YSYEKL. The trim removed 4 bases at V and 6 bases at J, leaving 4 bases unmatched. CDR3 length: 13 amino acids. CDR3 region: CASSPRLAAEQYF. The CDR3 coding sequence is TGCGCCAGCAGCCCCCGACTAGCGGCCGAGCAGTACTTC.

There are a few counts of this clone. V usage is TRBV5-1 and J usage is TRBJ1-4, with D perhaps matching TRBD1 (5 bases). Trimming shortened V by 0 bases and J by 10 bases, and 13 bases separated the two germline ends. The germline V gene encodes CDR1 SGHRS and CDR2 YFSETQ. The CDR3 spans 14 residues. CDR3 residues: CASSLEGVGGKLFF. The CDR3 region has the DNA TGCGCCAGCAGCTTGGAAGGGGTGGGCGGAAAACTGTTTTTT.

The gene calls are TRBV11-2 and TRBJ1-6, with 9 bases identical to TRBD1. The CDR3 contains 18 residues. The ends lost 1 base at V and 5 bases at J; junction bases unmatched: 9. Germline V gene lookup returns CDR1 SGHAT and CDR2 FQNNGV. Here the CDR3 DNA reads TGTGCCAGCAGCTTAGCTTTAAGGACAGGGGCCGATAATTCACCCCTCCACTTT. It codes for CASSLALRTGADNSPLHF.

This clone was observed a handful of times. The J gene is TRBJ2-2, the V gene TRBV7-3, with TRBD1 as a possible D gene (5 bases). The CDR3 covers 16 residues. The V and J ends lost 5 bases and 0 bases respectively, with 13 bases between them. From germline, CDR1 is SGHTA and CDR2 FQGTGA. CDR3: CASSLTGQTNTGELFF. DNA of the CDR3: TGTGCCAGCAGCCTTACTGGACAAACGAACACCGGGGAGCTGTTTTTT.

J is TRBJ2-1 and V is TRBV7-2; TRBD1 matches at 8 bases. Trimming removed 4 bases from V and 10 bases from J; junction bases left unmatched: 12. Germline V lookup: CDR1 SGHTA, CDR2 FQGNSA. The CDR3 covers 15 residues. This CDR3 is CASSSRADRAAEQFF. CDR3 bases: TGTGCCAGCAGCTCCCGGGCGGACAGGGCGGCCGAGCAGTTCTTC.

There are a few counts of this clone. CDR3 coding DNA: TGTGCCAGCAGTTACTCGAGGGACTCGAGACCCGGGACCCAGTACTTC. It yields the protein CASSYSRDSRPGTQYF. This sequence joins TRBV6-5 and TRBJ2-5; TRBD2 is a possible D gene (6 bases). This CDR3 contains 16 residues. Per germline, CDR1 MNHEY and CDR2 SVGAGI. V was trimmed by 0 bases and J by 7 bases, leaving 18 bases between them.

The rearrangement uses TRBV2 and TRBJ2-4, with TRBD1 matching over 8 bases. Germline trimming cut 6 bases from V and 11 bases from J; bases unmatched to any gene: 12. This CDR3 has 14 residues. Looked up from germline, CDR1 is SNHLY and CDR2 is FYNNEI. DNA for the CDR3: TGTGCCAGCAGGGATCCCGGGACAGGAGGGGTTCAGTACTTC. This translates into CASRDPGTGGVQYF.

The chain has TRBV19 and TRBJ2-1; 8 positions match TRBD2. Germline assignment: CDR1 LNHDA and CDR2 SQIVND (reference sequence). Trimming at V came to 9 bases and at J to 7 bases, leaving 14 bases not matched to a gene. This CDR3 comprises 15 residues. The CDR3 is CASRDYGGGHNEQFF. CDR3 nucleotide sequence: TGTGCCAGCAGAGATTACGGGGGGGGGCATAATGAGCAGTTCTTC.

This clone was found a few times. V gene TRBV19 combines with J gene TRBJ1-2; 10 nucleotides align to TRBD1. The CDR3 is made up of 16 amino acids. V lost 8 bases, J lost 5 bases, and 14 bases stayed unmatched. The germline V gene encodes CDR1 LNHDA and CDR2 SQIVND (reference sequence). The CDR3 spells CASRNIRDRGSYGYTF. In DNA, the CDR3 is TGTGCCAGTCGAAACATCCGGGACAGGGGATCTTATGGCTACACCTTC.

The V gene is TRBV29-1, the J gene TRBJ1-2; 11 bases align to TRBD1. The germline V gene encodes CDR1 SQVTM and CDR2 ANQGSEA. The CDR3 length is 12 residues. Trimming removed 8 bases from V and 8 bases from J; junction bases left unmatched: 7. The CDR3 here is CSSGQGAAGYTF. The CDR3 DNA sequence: TGCAGCTCTGGACAGGGGGCAGCGGGCTACACCTTC.

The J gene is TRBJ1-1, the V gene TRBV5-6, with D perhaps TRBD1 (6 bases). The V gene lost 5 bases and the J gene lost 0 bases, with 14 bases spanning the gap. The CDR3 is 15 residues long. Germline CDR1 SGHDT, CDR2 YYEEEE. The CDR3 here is CASRVGQTMNTEAFF. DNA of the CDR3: TGTGCCAGCAGGGTTGGACAGACCATGAACACTGAAGCTTTCTTT.

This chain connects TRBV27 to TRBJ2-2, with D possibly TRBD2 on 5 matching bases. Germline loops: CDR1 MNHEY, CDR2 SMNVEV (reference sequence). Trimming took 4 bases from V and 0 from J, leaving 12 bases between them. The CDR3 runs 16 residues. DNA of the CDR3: TGTGCCAGCAGTTCGGGCTTCGGGGCGAACACCGGGGAGCTGTTTTTT. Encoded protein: CASSSGFGANTGELFF.

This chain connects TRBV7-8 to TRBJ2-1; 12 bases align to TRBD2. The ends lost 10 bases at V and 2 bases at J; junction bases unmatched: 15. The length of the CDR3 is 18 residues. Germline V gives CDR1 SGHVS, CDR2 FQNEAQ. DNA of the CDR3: TGTGCCATAAAGGGGGCTAGCGGGGGGGGATACCCCTACAATGAGCAGTTCTTC. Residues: CAIKGASGGGYPYNEQFF.

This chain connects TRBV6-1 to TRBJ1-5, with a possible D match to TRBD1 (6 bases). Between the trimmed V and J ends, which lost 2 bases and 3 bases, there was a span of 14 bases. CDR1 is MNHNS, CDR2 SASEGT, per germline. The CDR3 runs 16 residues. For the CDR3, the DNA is TGTGCCAGCAGTGAATTGGGGGCGCGGTCCAATCAGCCCCAGCATTTT. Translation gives CASSELGARSNQPQHF.

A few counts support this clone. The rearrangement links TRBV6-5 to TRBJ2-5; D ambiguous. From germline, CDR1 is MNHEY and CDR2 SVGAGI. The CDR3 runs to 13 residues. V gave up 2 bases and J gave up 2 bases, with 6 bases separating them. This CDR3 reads CASSYGQQETQYF. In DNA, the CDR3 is TGTGCCAGCAGTTACGGGCAGCAAGAGACCCAGTACTTC.

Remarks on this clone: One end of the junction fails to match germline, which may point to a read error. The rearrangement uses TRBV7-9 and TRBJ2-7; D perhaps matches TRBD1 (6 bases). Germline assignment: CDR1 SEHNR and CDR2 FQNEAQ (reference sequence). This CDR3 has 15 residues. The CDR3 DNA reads TGTTCCAGCAGCGCCCAGAGCAGGGGATTAACGGGGCAGTACTTC. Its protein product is CSSSAQSRGLTGQYF.